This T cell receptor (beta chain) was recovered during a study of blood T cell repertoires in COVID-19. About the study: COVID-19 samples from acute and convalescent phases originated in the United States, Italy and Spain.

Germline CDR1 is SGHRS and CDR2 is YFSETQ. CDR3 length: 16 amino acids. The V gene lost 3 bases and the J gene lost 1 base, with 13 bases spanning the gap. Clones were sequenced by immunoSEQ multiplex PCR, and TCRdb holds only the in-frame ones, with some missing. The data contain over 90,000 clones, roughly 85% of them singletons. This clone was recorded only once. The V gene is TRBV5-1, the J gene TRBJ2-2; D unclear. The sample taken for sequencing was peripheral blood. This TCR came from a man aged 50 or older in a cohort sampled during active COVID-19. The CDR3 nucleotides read TGCGCCAGCAGCTCGCGGTGGCAGTTGAACACCGGGGAGCTGTTTTTT. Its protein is CASSSRWQLNTGELFF.